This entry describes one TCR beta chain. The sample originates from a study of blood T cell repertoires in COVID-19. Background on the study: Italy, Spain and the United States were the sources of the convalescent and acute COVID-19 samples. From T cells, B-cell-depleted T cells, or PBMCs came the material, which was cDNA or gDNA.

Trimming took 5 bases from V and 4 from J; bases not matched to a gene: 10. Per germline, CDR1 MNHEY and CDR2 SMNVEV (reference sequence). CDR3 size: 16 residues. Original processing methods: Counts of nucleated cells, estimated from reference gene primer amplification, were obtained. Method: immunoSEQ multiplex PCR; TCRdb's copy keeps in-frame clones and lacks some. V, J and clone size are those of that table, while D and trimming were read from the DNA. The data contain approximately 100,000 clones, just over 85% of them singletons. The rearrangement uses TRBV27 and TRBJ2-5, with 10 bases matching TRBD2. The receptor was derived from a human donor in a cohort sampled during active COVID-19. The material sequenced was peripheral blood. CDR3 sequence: CASSLRTSGGSETQYF. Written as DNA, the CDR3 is TGTGCCAGCAGTCTTCGGACTAGCGGAGGGTCAGAGACCCAGTACTTC.